This T cell receptor (beta chain) is from a study of blood T cell repertoires in COVID-19. This CDR3 contains 16 residues. Germline CDR1 and CDR2: LGHNA and YNFKEQ. V dropped 4 bases and J dropped 8 bases, with 20 bases sitting between them. TCRdb's table, derived via immunoSEQ multiplex PCR, lists solely in-frame clones and lacks some. The profile shows about 220,000 clones, 65% to 85% of them singletons. V is TRBV4-2 and J is TRBJ1-4, with a tentative D call TRBD1 (5 bases). The receptor comes from a woman between 35 and 50 years old who had recovered from COVID-19. Sequenced input: PBMCs or T cells enriched from blood (not recorded which). The CDR3 bases are TGTGCCAGCAGCCCCTTAGACAGAAGGGCTTTGGAAAAACTGTTTTTT. This gives the protein CASSPLDRRALEKLFF.